What follows are 22 T cell receptor beta chains derived from one specimen sequenced in a study of response to subunit inactivated influenza vaccine. TCRdb called the RT-PCR reads again in MiXCR, with one record for every CDR3 protein. Found here are around 600,000 distinct CDR3 sequences, approximately 10% of them singletons; the top ten hold 11%. These data were also filed under a second study, of T cells expressing NK-cell markers. That source notes: 5'RACE template switching with UMIs generated TCR beta cDNA.

Sequenced here: PBMCs from blood, sampled on the day of vaccination. All receptors derive from a man aged 45-60 years who received an inactivated influenza vaccine.

This clonotype occurred many times. This chain connects TRBV7-2 to TRBJ2-1; D is unresolved. The CDR3 spans 15 residues. The germline gives CDR1 SGHTA, CDR2 FQGNSA. Trimming took off 5 bases at V and 3 bases at J, with 14 bases between the two ends. The CDR3 sequence is CASSPGSGIYNEQFF. CDR3 sequence (DNA): TGTGCCAGCAGCCCCGGTAGTGGGATCTACAATGAGCAGTTCTTC. Combining the CDR3 with reference TRBV7-2 and TRBJ2-1 gives the whole variable domain GAGVSQSPSNKVTEKGKDVELRCDPISGHTALYWYRQSLGQGLEFLIYFQGNSAPDKSGLPSDRFSAERTGGSVSTLTIQRTQQEDSAVYLCASSPGSGIYNEQFFGPGTRLTVL.

In the case of this clonotype: A much larger clone lies a single base off, so this may be a read error. The J gene is TRBJ2-7, the V gene TRBV3-1, with D uncertain. Per the germline V gene, CDR1 is LGHDT and CDR2 is YNNKEL (reference sequence). The CDR3 extends over 14 amino acids. CDR3: CASSQEGLHLEHYF. CDR3 coding DNA: TGTGCCAGCAGCCAAGAGGGCCTCCACCTCGAGCACTACTTC.

This clonotype was detected many times. This chain connects TRBV5-1 to TRBJ2-2; the D gene is possibly TRBD2 (5 bases). Looked up from germline, CDR1 is SGHRS and CDR2 is YFSETQ. The CDR3 loop spans 15 amino acids. V was shortened by 1 base and J by 5 bases, with 12 bases between the two germline ends. CDR3 loop: CASSLNPRGTGELFF. The CDR3, as DNA: TGCGCCAGCAGCTTGAACCCTCGGGGAACCGGGGAGCTGTTTTTT. The full variable domain, rest sourced from reference TRBV5-1 and TRBJ2-2, is KAGVTQTPRYLIKTRGQQVTLSCSPISGHRSVSWYQQTPGQGLQFLFEYFSETQRNKGNFPGRFSGRQFSNSRSEMNVSTLELGDSALYLCASSLNPRGTGELFFGEGSRLTVL.

V usage is TRBV7-2 and J usage is TRBJ1-1; no clear D. CDR1 SGHTA and CDR2 FQGNSA come from the germline V gene. V was trimmed by 4 bases and J by 0 bases, leaving 15 bases between them. The CDR3 is 16 amino acids. The DNA of the CDR3 is TGTGCCAGCAGCTCCGAGGAATATCCGATGAACACTGAAGCTTTCTTT. Translated: CASSSEEYPMNTEAFF.

The rearrangement joins TRBV9 to TRBJ2-2; no definite D call. The CDR3 consists of 14 residues. Germline CDR1 reads SGDLS; CDR2 reads YYNGEE. Deletions cut 0 bases from V and 6 bases from J, with 9 bases between. As DNA, the CDR3 is TGTGCCAGCAGCGTAGTTGTGTCCTCCGGGGAGCTGTTTTTT. Its protein product is CASSVVVSSGELFF.

This clonotype has just a few counts. The J gene is TRBJ2-3, the V gene TRBV12-3 or TRBV12-4, with a weak D call TRBD1 (5 bases). Trimming took 4 bases from V and 0 from J, leaving 8 bases between them. The CDR3 extends over 14 amino acids. As DNA, the CDR3 is TGTGCCAGCAGTTGGGGCACTAGCACAGATACGCAGTATTTT. It codes for CASSWGTSTDTQYF.

The chain couples TRBV11-2 to TRBJ2-2; D is possibly TRBD2 (5 bases). The CDR3 loop spans 15 amino acids. Germline V gene lookup returns CDR1 SGHAT and CDR2 FQNNGV. The V end lost 5 bases, the J end lost 3 bases, and 13 bases lay between the germline ends. CDR3 region: CASSPEVLYTGELFF. CDR3 in DNA: TGTGCCAGCAGCCCGGAGGTGCTCTACACCGGGGAGCTGTTTTTT.

This clonotype was observed at least ten times. The chain recombines TRBV5-8 with TRBJ2-3, with D perhaps given as TRBD1 or TRBD2 (6 bases each). In germline, CDR1 is SGHTS, CDR2 YDEGEE. This CDR3 has 15 residues. V was pared by 1 base and J by 7 bases, with 16 bases between. The CDR3 loop reads CASSLSGGLRYTQYF. DNA for the CDR3: TGTGCCAGCAGCTTGTCCGGGGGCCTCCGCTATACGCAGTATTTT.

This sequence joins TRBV5-1 and TRBJ1-1; D call uncertain. V was clipped by 7 bases and J by 0 bases, with 13 bases between them. The germline gives CDR1 SGHRS, CDR2 YFSETQ. The CDR3 has 14 amino acids. DNA of the CDR3: TGCGCCAGCGGCCCGGGGAACATGAACACTGAAGCTTTCTTT. Amino acid sequence: CASGPGNMNTEAFF.

This clonotype was recorded a few times. The genes are TRBV5-1 and TRBJ2-7, with D perhaps matching TRBD1 (6 bases). Trimming removed 1 base from V and 1 base from J, with 15 bases in between. The CDR3 has 16 residues. The germline CDR1 and CDR2 sequences are SGHRS and YFSETQ. The CDR3 loop reads CASSLRSGQSSYEQYF. CDR3 DNA sequence: TGCGCCAGCAGCTTGAGGAGCGGACAGTCGTCCTACGAGCAGTACTTC.

This clonotype occurred a few times. The chain links TRBV7-6 to TRBJ2-1; tentative D call: TRBD2 (5 bases). The CDR3 contains 14 residues. With 0 bases removed from V and 10 bases from J, the gap between germline ends came to 13 bases. Per the germline V gene, CDR1 is SGHVS and CDR2 is FNYEAQ. The CDR3 nucleotides read TGTGCCAGCAGCTTAGCCGGGCTAGCTCGGGAGCAGTTCTTC. Its protein product is CASSLAGLAREQFF.

This clonotype was detected ten times or more. The chain combines TRBV6-1 with TRBJ1-5; no clear D. V lost 0 bases, J lost 5 bases, and 14 bases lay in between. This CDR3 has 16 residues. In germline, CDR1 is MNHNS, CDR2 SASEGT. In DNA form, the CDR3 reads TGTGCCAGCAGTGAAGCGCTGGGGATGAGATATCAGCCCCAGCATTTT. This encodes CASSEALGMRYQPQHF.

The V call is TRBV29-1, the J call TRBJ2-2; no clear D. V lost 2 bases and J lost 4, with 8 bases in between. CDR3 length: 13 residues. Germline CDR1 SQVTM, CDR2 ANQGSEA. The CDR3 reads CSVEKRLTGELFF. Written as DNA, the CDR3 is TGCAGCGTTGAAAAGCGACTCACCGGGGAGCTGTTTTTT.

The chain combines TRBV28 with TRBJ2-7; 7 bases line up with TRBD1. J was trimmed by 0 bases and V by 6 bases; bases with no gene match: 11. The CDR3 totals 16 residues. The germline V gene encodes CDR1 MDHEN and CDR2 SYDVKM. DNA of the CDR3: TGTGCCAGCAGCCCCCTCGGGACAGAGAACTCCTACGAGCAGTACTTC. It translates to CASSPLGTENSYEQYF. The entire variable domain, with the rest obtained from reference TRBV28 and TRBJ2-7, is as follows: DVKVTQSSRYLVKRTGEKVFLECVQDMDHENMFWYRQDPGLGLRLIYFSYDVKMKEKGDIPEGYSVSREKKERFSLILESASTNQTSMYLCASSPLGTENSYEQYFGPGTRLTVT.

This clonotype occurred many times. This chain uses TRBV4-3 with TRBJ2-1, with D possibly being TRBD2 (5 bases). CDR3 size: 15 residues. Germline V gene lookup returns CDR1 LGHNA and CDR2 YSLEER. V was clipped by 2 bases and J by 7 bases, with 15 bases between them. CDR3 sequence reads: CASSQLLVSGNEQFF. The CDR3 nucleotides read TGCGCCAGCAGCCAACTACTAGTCTCGGGTAATGAGCAGTTCTTC.

The chain carries TRBV20-1 and TRBJ2-4, with D unclear. In germline, CDR1 is DFQATT, CDR2 SNEGSKA (reference sequence). CDR3 size: 14 residues. The germline V and J ends were trimmed by 6 bases and 4 bases, with 16 bases remaining between them. DNA for the CDR3: TGCAGTGCCTCGGACCAGCAAAATAAAAACATTCAGTACTTC. Its translation is CSASDQQNKNIQYF.

This chain links TRBV4-1 with TRBJ2-7; maybe TRBD2 (7 bases). This CDR3 is 21 amino acids long. Germline-derived CDR1 and CDR2 are MGHRA and YSYEKL. V lost 1 base and J lost 1, with 29 bases in between. CDR3 DNA: TGCGCCAGCAGCCAAGCCCTCGGACTAGTGGGGAATACAGGGCGTTCCTACGAGCAGTACTTC. This encodes CASSQALGLVGNTGRSYEQYF.

This clonotype was found a few times. The chain combines TRBV6-5 with TRBJ2-3; D assignment may be TRBD1 or TRBD2 (7 bases each). The CDR3 extends over 19 amino acids. Germline V gene sequence: CDR1 MNHEY, CDR2 SVGAGI. V was clipped by 2 bases and J by 6 bases, with 27 bases between them. In nucleotides, the CDR3 is TGTGCCAGCAGTTACGCACAAACCCCAGGGGGAGGGCCGTTTGATACGCAGTATTTT. It specifies CASSYAQTPGGGPFDTQYF.

This clonotype was seen ten or more times. The CDR3 reads CASRQGLQETQYF. The CDR3 bases are TGCGCCAGCAGACAGGGCCTCCAAGAGACCCAGTACTTC. The rearrangement links TRBV5-1 to TRBJ2-5, with D maybe TRBD1 (6 bases). Trimming stripped 5 bases from V and 1 base from J, with 9 bases between. The CDR3 is made up of 13 amino acids. The germline V gene encodes CDR1 SGHRS and CDR2 YFSETQ.

This clonotype was observed a handful of times. This chain uses TRBV29-1 with TRBJ2-7; 10 nucleotides align to TRBD2. V lost 1 base to trimming and J lost 4 bases; unmatched junction nucleotides: 10. The germline V gene has CDR1 SQVTM and CDR2 ANQGSEA. This CDR3 contains 16 residues. Here the CDR3 reads CSVEVRTSGRRYEQYF. The CDR3 DNA is TGCAGCGTTGAAGTAAGGACTAGCGGCCGAAGGTACGAGCAGTACTTC.

This chain joins TRBV3-1 and TRBJ2-4, with a weak D call TRBD2 (5 bases). V was clipped by 3 bases and J by 5 bases, with 20 bases between them. The CDR3 is 17 amino acids. Germline assignment: CDR1 LGHDT and CDR2 YNNKEL (reference sequence). The CDR3 sequence: CASSHPTFDRGENIQYF. In DNA, the CDR3 is TGTGCCAGCAGCCACCCCACCTTTGATCGGGGTGAAAACATTCAGTACTTC.

This clonotype was counted a few times. The genes are TRBV6-1 and TRBJ2-3, with a weak D call TRBD2 (6 bases). CDR1 MNHNS and CDR2 SASEGT come from the germline V gene. The V gene lost 6 bases and the J gene lost 4 bases, with 17 bases spanning the gap. This CDR3 has 15 residues. CDR3 sequence (DNA): TGTGCCAGCAGACTAAATGGGGGGTCCCCAGATACGCAGTATTTT. It specifies CASRLNGGSPDTQYF.